The entry that follows covers one T cell receptor (beta chain) sequence. Authors' methods: Estimated nucleated cell counts came from reference gene primer amplification. The assay was immunoSEQ multiplex PCR, and TCRdb's table has in-frame clones only and misses some. V and J calls and clone size come straight from that table; D and trimming were deduced from the DNA. Among 25,000 to 35,000 clones listed, roughly 80% were seen once. This sample was taken from a study of blood T cell repertoires in COVID-19. Study as a whole: COVID-19 samples collected from the United States, Italy and Spain covered acute and convalescent phases. PBMCs, B-cell-depleted T cells, or T cells provided the cDNA or gDNA that made up the material.

V lost 6 bases and J lost 1; bases outside the gene matches: 4. The germline V gene encodes CDR1 KGHSH and CDR2 LQKENI. This CDR3 is 16 amino acids long. The sequencing sample was made of peripheral blood. The V and J genes are TRBV18 and TRBJ2-1; 12 nucleotides match TRBD2. The TCR originated in a man older than 75 with active or convalescent COVID-19. The CDR3 region is CASSPGLAGSYNEQFF. CDR3 bases: TGTGCCAGCTCCCCCGGACTAGCGGGGTCCTACAATGAGCAGTTCTTC. The whole variable domain, filled in from reference TRBV18 and TRBJ2-1, reads NAGVMQNPRHLVRRRGQEARLRCSPMKGHSHVYWYRQLPEEGLKFMVYLQKENIIDESGMPKERFSAEFPKEGPSILRIQQVVRGDSAAYFCASSPGLAGSYNEQFFGPGTRLTVL.